These 27 T cell receptor beta chains originate from one sample sequenced in a study of blood T cell repertoires in COVID-19. The repertoire was sequenced with immunoSEQ multiplex PCR; TCRdb's copy has only in-frame clones and lacks some. The table records 200,000 to 250,000 clones, roughly 90% of them present only once. The sequencing sample was made of peripheral blood. These receptors all come from a woman aged 40 to 50 with acute or convalescent COVID-19.

The rearrangement uses TRBV9 and TRBJ1-2; TRBD1 might be the D (5 bases). Trimming shortened V by 0 bases and J by 4 bases, and 16 bases separated the two germline ends. This CDR3 is built from 16 residues. The germline gives CDR1 SGDLS, CDR2 YYNGEE. The CDR3 nucleotides read TGTGCCAGCAGCGTAGGGGGACCCGGGGAGGGCTATGGCTACACCTTC. Protein product: CASSVGGPGEGYGYTF.

The chain is built from TRBV25-1 and TRBJ1-1, with D tentatively TRBD1 (5 bases). This CDR3 is built from 14 residues. Deletions cut 1 base from V and 6 bases from J, with 12 bases between. Germline CDR1 is MGHDK and CDR2 is SYGVNS. The CDR3 sequence: CASSESGDSAEAFF. The CDR3, as DNA: TGTGCCAGCAGTGAATCGGGGGATTCGGCTGAAGCTTTCTTT.

The chain has TRBV5-1 and TRBJ1-1; tentative D call: TRBD1 (6 bases). Germline CDR1 and CDR2: SGHRS and YFSETQ. CDR3 length: 14 amino acids. Trimming shortened V by 3 bases and J by 2 bases, and 11 bases separated the two germline ends. The CDR3 DNA reads TGCGCCAGCAGCTCCCTGGGACATAACACTGAAGCTTTCTTT. Its translation is CASSSLGHNTEAFF.

The J gene is TRBJ2-5, the V gene TRBV27; D is undetermined. Germline V CDR1 and CDR2: MNHEY, SMNVEV (reference sequence). V was cut by 3 bases and J by 7 bases, with 12 bases left in between. CDR3 length equals 13 residues. The CDR3, as DNA: TGTGCCAGCAGTTTTGGTGTGGCGGCGACCCAGTACTTC. This sequence encodes CASSFGVAATQYF.

In regard to this clone: The sample contains more than one DNA sequence encoding this CDR3. The chain employs TRBV11-2 and TRBJ2-6, with D maybe TRBD2 (5 bases). Germline CDR1 SGHAT, CDR2 FQNNGV. The CDR3 is 15 amino acids. The ends were cut back, 5 bases at V and 2 bases at J, with 10 bases in the middle. This CDR3 is CASSGGRAGANVLTF. The DNA for the CDR3 is TGTGCCAGCAGCGGCGGGCGGGCTGGGGCCAACGTCCTGACTTTC.

The V gene is TRBV12-5, the J gene TRBJ1-1; D perhaps matches TRBD1 (5 bases). CDR1 and CDR2 (germline): LGHNT, FRNRAP. The CDR3 spans 12 residues. The V end lost 6 bases, the J end lost 6 bases, and 11 bases lay between the germline ends. The CDR3 loop reads CASGLTGAEAFF. The CDR3 nucleotides read TGTGCTAGTGGCTTAACAGGCGCTGAAGCTTTCTTT.

This clone was picked up one time. The chain recombines TRBV6-2 or TRBV6-3 with TRBJ1-6, with 9 bases matching TRBD1. This CDR3 region has 15 residues. Trimming removed 6 bases from V and 5 bases from J; junction bases left unmatched: 5. From germline, CDR1 is MNHEY and CDR2 SVGEGT. CDR3 sequence: CASSSGQGNNSPLHF. CDR3 coding DNA: TGTGCCAGCAGCAGCGGACAGGGGAATAATTCACCCCTCCACTTT.

Notes on this clone: One end of the junction varies from germline; a read error may be responsible. The chain uses TRBV12-3 or TRBV12-4 and TRBJ2-1, with TRBD2 matching over 7 bases. The CDR3 length is 12 residues. CDR3 coding DNA: TGTGCCAGCAGTTACCACCCGGGACTAACGATCTTC. Translating gives CASSYHPGLTIF.

A few counts support this clone. The chain uses TRBV28 and TRBJ1-1; TRBD1 matches at 7 bases. The V gene end was trimmed by 7 bases and the J gene end by 6 bases; junction bases not matched to a gene: 8. There are 13 residues in the CDR3. Germline lookup yields CDR1 MDHEN and CDR2 SYDVKM. CDR3 coding DNA: TGTGCCAGCATTACAAAGGGGGCCGCTGAAGCTTTCTTT. Protein: CASITKGAAEAFF.

The chain combines TRBV10-1 with TRBJ2-1; 7 bases fit TRBD1. The CDR3 contains 14 residues. Trimming cost V 5 bases and J 6 bases; bases outside gene matches: 7. Germline V lookup: CDR1 WNHNN, CDR2 SYGVQD (reference sequence). CDR3 nucleotide sequence: TGCGCCAGCAGTCCGACAGGGACCTCCAATGAGCAGTTCTTC. This sequence encodes CASSPTGTSNEQFF.

The chain couples TRBV18 to TRBJ2-1; D perhaps matches TRBD2 (5 bases). From germline, CDR1 is KGHSH and CDR2 LQKENI. There are 10 residues in the CDR3. The ends were cut back, 6 bases at V and 9 bases at J, with 6 bases in the middle. The CDR3 loop is CASSEAEQFF. DNA for the CDR3: TGTGCCAGCTCGGAGGCTGAGCAGTTCTTC.

This sequence joins TRBV7-9 and TRBJ1-4; 10 bases match TRBD1. CDR1 is SEHNR, CDR2 FQNEAQ, per germline (reference sequence). Trimming removed 5 bases from V and 8 bases from J; junction bases left unmatched: 8. This CDR3 comprises 15 residues. The CDR3 DNA follows: TGTGCCAGCAGCCCAACCGGGACAGGGGACGAAAAACTGTTTTTT. Translated: CASSPTGTGDEKLFF.

The chain uses TRBV9 and TRBJ1-1; weak D call: TRBD1 (6 bases). Germline V CDR1 and CDR2: SGDLS, YYNGEE. The CDR3 is 16 residues long. V lost 4 bases to trimming and J lost 0 bases, with 16 bases between them. CDR3 in DNA: TGTGCCAGCAGCACAAATGACAGGCTCTTGAACACTGAAGCTTTCTTT. Amino acids: CASSTNDRLLNTEAFF.

The chain has TRBV2 and TRBJ2-3; TRBD2 matches at 7 bases. V was clipped by 6 bases and J by 5 bases; unmatched bases: 5. CDR3 length: 13 residues. Germline CDR1 reads SNHLY; CDR2 reads FYNNEI. The CDR3 nucleotides read TGTGCCAGCAGCGGGGGGATGATAGATACGCAGTATTTT. As protein: CASSGGMIDTQYF.

The chain uses TRBV6-5 and TRBJ1-6; TRBD1 aligns across 7 bases. With 6 bases clipped from V and 6 bases from J, the junction kept 8 bases outside the gene matches. The CDR3 runs to 15 residues. Germline CDR1 reads MNHEY; CDR2 reads SVGAGI. In DNA, the CDR3 is TGTGCCAGCAGCCAAACGACAGGGCGTAATTCACCCCTCCACTTT. Translated, it gives CASSQTTGRNSPLHF.

The CDR3 is CASSLAWGGEGSTEAFF. In DNA form, the CDR3 reads TGTGCCAGCAGCTTAGCCTGGGGAGGGGAGGGGAGCACTGAAGCTTTCTTT. V usage is TRBV13 and J usage is TRBJ1-1; a weak D match, TRBD1 (5 bases). V was trimmed by 1 base and J by 4 bases, leaving 19 bases between them. Germline V gene data show CDR1 as PRHDT and CDR2 as FYEKMQ (reference sequence). This CDR3 has 17 amino acids.

The J gene is TRBJ2-7, the V gene TRBV11-2; weak D call: TRBD2 (6 bases). V dropped 1 base and J dropped 0 bases, with 13 bases sitting between them. The germline CDR1 and CDR2 sequences are SGHAT and FQNNGV. There are 16 residues in the CDR3. In DNA, the CDR3 is TGTGCCAGCAGCTTAGTGGAGGGCTTGAGCTCCTACGAGCAGTACGTC. This gives the protein CASSLVEGLSSYEQYV.

In its sample, this clone was seen many times. The chain recombines TRBV10-3 with TRBJ2-3, with 7 positions matching TRBD1. J lost 0 bases, V lost 8 bases, and 5 bases had no gene match. Germline CDR1 and CDR2: ENHRY and SYGVKD. The CDR3 has 14 amino acids. CDR3 sequence (DNA): TGTGCCATCGGAGGACAGGTTAGCACAGATACGCAGTATTTT. Its translation is CAIGGQVSTDTQYF.

This chain joins TRBV19 and TRBJ2-2; no firm D call. Germline CDR1 is LNHDA and CDR2 is SQIVND (reference sequence). Trimming removed 7 bases from V and 5 bases from J, with 14 bases in between. This CDR3 spans 14 amino acids. CDR3 DNA: TGTGCCAGTACCTCCATGGGCAATACCGGGGAGCTGTTTTTT. It encodes CASTSMGNTGELFF.

As DNA, the CDR3 is TGTGCCAGCAACCCTGGGGACATTCCCTTCCGAGCCCAGCATTTT. Its translation: CASNPGDIPFRAQHF. This chain connects TRBV27 to TRBJ1-5; tentatively, D is TRBD1 (6 bases). V lost 7 bases and J lost 11, with 24 bases in between. This CDR3 is built from 15 residues. CDR1 is MNHEY and CDR2 is SMNVEV in the germline V gene (reference sequence).

This sequence joins TRBV5-6 and TRBJ1-1; no reliable D call. Between the trimmed V and J ends, which lost 6 bases and 0 bases, there was a span of 12 bases. The CDR3 consists of 14 residues. Germline lookup yields CDR1 SGHDT and CDR2 YYEEEE. Here the CDR3 DNA reads TGTGCCAGCAATAATCTTTTAATGAACACTGAAGCTTTCTTT. As protein: CASNNLLMNTEAFF. The full variable domain, completed using reference TRBV5-6 and TRBJ1-1, is DAGVTQSPTHLIKTRGQQVTLRCSPKSGHDTVSWYQQALGQGPQFIFQYYEEEERQRGNFPDRFSGHQFPNYSSELNVNALLLGDSALYLCASNNLLMNTEAFFGQGTRLTVV.

With respect to this clone: Other DNA sequences in the sample encode the same CDR3. The rearrangement joins TRBV6-5 to TRBJ1-1; D gene uncertain. CDR3 length equals 13 residues. Trimming left V 2 bases short and J 2 bases short, with 6 bases between. Germline CDR1 MNHEY, CDR2 SVGAGI. The CDR3 spells CASSYTENTEAFF. The CDR3 DNA reads as TGTGCCAGCAGTTACACAGAAAACACTGAAGCTTTCTTT.

In regard to this clone: At one end the junction does not follow the germline gene, possibly because of a read error. The chain is built from TRBV9 and TRBJ1-4, with a possible D match to TRBD1 (5 bases). The CDR3 spans 16 residues. Germline V gene data show CDR1 as SGDLS and CDR2 as YYNGEE. The CDR3 protein is CANSVATNTGGEKLFF. In DNA, the CDR3 is TGTGCCAACAGCGTAGCTACGAATACGGGGGGTGAAAAACTGTTTTTT.

This clone appeared once. The rearrangement joins TRBV6-5 to TRBJ2-4; D possibly corresponds to TRBD1 (5 bases). Germline CDR1 MNHEY, CDR2 SVGAGI. The CDR3 spans 11 residues. Trimming took off 11 bases at V and 5 bases at J, with 10 bases between the two ends. The CDR3 loop is CAGLRENIQYF. The CDR3 bases are TGTGCCGGTCTCAGGGAAAACATTCAGTACTTC.

This chain joins TRBV7-2 and TRBJ1-1; 10 positions agree with TRBD1. The germline CDR1 and CDR2 sequences are SGHTA and FQGNSA. The CDR3 consists of 15 residues. Germline trimming cut 5 bases from V and 5 bases from J; bases unmatched to any gene: 8. In DNA, the CDR3 is TGTGCCAGCAGCGCCCGGACAGGGGGTGGGACTGAAGCTTTCTTT. This translates into CASSARTGGGTEAFF. The entire variable domain, with the rest obtained from reference TRBV7-2 and TRBJ1-1, is as follows: GAGVSQSPSNKVTEKGKDVELRCDPISGHTALYWYRQSLGQGLEFLIYFQGNSAPDKSGLPSDRFSAERTGGSVSTLTIQRTQQEDSAVYLCASSARTGGGTEAFFGQGTRLTVV.

The chain recombines TRBV6-1 with TRBJ1-5; TRBD1 aligns across 10 bases. CDR1 is MNHNS, CDR2 SASEGT, per germline. J lost 7 bases, V lost 1 base, and 7 bases had no gene match. The CDR3 loop spans 16 amino acids. CDR3 residues: CASSEGRQGAGQPQHF. The DNA of the CDR3 is TGTGCCAGCAGTGAAGGGCGACAGGGGGCTGGACAGCCCCAGCATTTT.

The rearrangement joins TRBV6-6 to TRBJ2-7, with D maybe TRBD2 (7 bases). V was clipped by 2 bases and J by 6 bases, with 11 bases between them. The CDR3 covers 13 residues. The germline V gene has CDR1 MNHNY and CDR2 SVGAGI (reference sequence). DNA for the CDR3: TGTGCCAGCAGTTACGGGGGGGCCTCCGAGCAGTACGTC. It yields the protein CASSYGGASEQYV.